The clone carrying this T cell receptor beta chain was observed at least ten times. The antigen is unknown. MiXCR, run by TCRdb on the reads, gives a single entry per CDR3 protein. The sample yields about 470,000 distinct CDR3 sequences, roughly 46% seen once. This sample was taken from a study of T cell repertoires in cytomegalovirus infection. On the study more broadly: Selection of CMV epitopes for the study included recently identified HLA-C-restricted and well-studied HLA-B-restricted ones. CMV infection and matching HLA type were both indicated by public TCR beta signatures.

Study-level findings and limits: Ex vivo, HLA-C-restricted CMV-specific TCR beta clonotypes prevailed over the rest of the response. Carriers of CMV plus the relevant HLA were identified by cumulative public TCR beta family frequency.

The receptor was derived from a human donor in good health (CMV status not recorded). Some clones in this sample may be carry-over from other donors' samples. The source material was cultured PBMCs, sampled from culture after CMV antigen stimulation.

This chain's CDR3 is CASSLVSGLTTDTQYF. DNA of the CDR3: TGTGCCAGCAGCTTAGTTTCGGGTTTAACCACAGATACGCAGTATTTT. J is TRBJ2-3 and V is TRBV7-2; D is unclear. The CDR3 totals 16 residues. Germline lookup yields CDR1 SGHTA and CDR2 FQGNSA. The V end was cut by 1 base, the J end by 2 bases, with 13 bases between.